One sample yielded the 2 T cell receptor beta chains listed below, sequenced in a study of blood T cell repertoires in COVID-19. The data were produced by immunoSEQ multiplex PCR, yet TCRdb's version contains in-frame clones alone and is incomplete. Seen here are more than 300,000 clones, 70% to 90% observed once, and the top ten hold approximately 5%. Material for sequencing was PBMCs or T cells enriched from blood (not recorded which). These receptor sequences come from a woman aged 25 to 39 who had recovered from COVID-19.

The chain has TRBV6-6 and TRBJ1-4; perhaps TRBD1 as D (5 bases). Germline V gene sequence: CDR1 MNHNY, CDR2 SVGAGI (reference sequence). The CDR3 has 15 amino acids. Trimming left V 8 bases short and J 6 bases short, with 19 bases between. The CDR3 sequence is CASAAEGPQYEKLFF. The CDR3 nucleotides read TGTGCCAGCGCGGCGGAGGGACCTCAATATGAAAAACTGTTTTTT.

The V and J genes are TRBV3-1 (or the pseudogene TRBV3-2) and TRBJ1-3; D remains ambiguous. CDR3 length equals 15 residues. Germline V gene data show CDR1 as LGHDT and CDR2 as YNNKEL (reference sequence). Trimming stripped 4 bases from V and 0 bases from J, with 10 bases between. DNA for the CDR3: TGTGCCAGCAGCCCTGGAGTTAACTCTGGAAACACCATATATTTT. It yields the protein CASSPGVNSGNTIYF.